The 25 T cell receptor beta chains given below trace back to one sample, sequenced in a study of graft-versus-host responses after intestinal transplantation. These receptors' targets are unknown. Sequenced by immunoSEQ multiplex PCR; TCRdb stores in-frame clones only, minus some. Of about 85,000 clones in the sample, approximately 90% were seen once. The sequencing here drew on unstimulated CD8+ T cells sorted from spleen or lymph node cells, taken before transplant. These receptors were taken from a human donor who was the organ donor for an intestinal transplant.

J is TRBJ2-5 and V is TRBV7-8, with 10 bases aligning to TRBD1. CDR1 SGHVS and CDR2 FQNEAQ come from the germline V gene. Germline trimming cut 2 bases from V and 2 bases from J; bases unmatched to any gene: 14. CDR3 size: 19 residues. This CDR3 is CASSLIWTGGLTLQETQYF. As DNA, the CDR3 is TGTGCCAGCAGCTTAATTTGGACAGGGGGTCTTACCCTACAAGAGACCCAGTACTTC.

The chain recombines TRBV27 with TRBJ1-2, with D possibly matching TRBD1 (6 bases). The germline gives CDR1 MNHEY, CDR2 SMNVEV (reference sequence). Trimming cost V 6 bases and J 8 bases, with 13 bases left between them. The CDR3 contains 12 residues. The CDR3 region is CASRLPGDGYTF. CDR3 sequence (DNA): TGTGCCAGCAGACTTCCAGGGGACGGCTACACCTTC.

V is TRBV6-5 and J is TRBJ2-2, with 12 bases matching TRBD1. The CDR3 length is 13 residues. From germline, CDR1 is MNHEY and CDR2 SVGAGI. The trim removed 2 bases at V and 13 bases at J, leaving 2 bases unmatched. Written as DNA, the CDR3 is TGTGCCAGCAGTTACGGGACAGGGGGCGGGCTGTTTTTT. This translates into CASSYGTGGGLFF.

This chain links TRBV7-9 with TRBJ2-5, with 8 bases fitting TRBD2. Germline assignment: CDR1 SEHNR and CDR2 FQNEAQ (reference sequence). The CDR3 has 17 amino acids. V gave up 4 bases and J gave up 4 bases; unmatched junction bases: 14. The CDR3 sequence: CASSSNLMRGVLETQYF. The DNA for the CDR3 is TGTGCCAGCAGCTCAAACCTGATGCGGGGGGTGTTAGAGACCCAGTACTTC.

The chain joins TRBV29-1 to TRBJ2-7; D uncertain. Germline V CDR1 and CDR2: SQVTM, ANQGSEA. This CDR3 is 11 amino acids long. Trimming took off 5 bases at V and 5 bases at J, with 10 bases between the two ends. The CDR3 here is CSVPMGNEQYF. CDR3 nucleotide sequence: TGCAGCGTTCCCATGGGTAACGAGCAGTACTTC.

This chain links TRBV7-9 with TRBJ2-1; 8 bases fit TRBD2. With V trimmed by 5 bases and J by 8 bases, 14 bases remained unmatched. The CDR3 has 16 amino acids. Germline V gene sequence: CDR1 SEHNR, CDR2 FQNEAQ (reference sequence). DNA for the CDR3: TGTGCCAGCAGCGCCCCAAACGGGGGGGCCAGGGATGAGCAGTTCTTC. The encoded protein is CASSAPNGGARDEQFF.

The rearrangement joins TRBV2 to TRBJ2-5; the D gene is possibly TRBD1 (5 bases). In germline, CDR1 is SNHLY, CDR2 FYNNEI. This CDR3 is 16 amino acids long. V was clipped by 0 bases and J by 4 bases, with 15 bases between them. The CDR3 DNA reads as TGTGCCAGCAGTGAAGCGCTTCTTAGGGGTGGAGAGACCCAGTACTTC. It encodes CASSEALLRGGETQYF.

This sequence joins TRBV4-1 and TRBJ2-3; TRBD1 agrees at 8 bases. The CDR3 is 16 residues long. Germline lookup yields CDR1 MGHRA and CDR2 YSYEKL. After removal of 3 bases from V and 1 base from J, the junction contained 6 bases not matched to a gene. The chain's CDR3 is CASSQSGTGRTDTQYF. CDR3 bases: TGCGCCAGCAGCCAGTCCGGGACAGGCCGCACAGATACGCAGTATTTT.

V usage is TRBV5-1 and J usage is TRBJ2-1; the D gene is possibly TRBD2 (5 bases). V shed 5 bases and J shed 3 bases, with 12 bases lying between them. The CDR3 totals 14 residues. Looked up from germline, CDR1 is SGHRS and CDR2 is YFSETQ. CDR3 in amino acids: CASRALEDYNEQFF. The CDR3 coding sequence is TGCGCCAGCAGGGCTTTGGAGGACTACAATGAGCAGTTCTTC.

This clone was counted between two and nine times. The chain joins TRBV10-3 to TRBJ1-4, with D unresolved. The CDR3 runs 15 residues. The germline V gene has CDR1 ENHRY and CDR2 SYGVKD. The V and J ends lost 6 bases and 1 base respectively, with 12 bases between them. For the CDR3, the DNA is TGTGCCATCAGCCGCGGGCGGGGAACTAATGAAAAACTGTTTTTT. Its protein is CAISRGRGTNEKLFF.

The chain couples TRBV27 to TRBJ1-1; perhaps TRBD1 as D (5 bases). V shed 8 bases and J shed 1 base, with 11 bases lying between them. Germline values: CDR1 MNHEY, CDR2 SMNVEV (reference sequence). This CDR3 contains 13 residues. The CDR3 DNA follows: TGTGCCAGCGGGGACTTGGGGAACACTGAAGCTTTCTTT. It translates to CASGDLGNTEAFF.

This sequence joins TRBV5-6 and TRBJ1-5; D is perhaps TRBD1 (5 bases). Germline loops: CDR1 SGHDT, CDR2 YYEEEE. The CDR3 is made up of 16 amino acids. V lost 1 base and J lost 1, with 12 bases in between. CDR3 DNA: TGTGCCAGCAGCTTGCTTGGGGGGAGAAGCAATCAGCCCCAGCATTTT. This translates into CASSLLGGRSNQPQHF.

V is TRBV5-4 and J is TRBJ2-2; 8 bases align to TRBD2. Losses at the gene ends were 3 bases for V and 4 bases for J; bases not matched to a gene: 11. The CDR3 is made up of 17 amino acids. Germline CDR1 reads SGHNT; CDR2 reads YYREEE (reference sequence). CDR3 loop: CASSWGGVAGSTGELFF. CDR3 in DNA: TGTGCCAGCAGCTGGGGAGGGGTAGCGGGAAGCACCGGGGAGCTGTTTTTT.

The chain's CDR3 is CASSLVAQNFNEQFF. CDR3 nucleotide sequence: TGCGCCAGCAGCTTGGTAGCGCAGAACTTCAATGAGCAGTTCTTC. V gene TRBV5-1 combines with J gene TRBJ2-1, with D perhaps matching TRBD2 (5 bases). Germline-derived CDR1 and CDR2 are SGHRS and YFSETQ. The CDR3 extends over 15 amino acids. V was cut by 0 bases and J by 6 bases, with 13 bases left in between.

This chain's CDR3 is CASKETLYGYTF. As DNA, the CDR3 is TGTGCCAGCAAGGAAACACTCTATGGCTACACCTTC. This rearrangement joins TRBV2 to TRBJ1-2, with no clear D. The germline gives CDR1 SNHLY, CDR2 FYNNEI. Trimming left V 7 bases short and J 4 bases short, with 10 bases between. The length of the CDR3 is 12 residues.

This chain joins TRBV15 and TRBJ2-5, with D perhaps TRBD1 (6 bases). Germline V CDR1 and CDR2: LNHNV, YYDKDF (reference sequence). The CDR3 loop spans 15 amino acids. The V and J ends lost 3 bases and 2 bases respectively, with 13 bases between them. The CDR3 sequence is CATSSHLDRQETQYF. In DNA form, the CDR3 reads TGTGCCACCAGCAGCCACCTGGACAGACAAGAGACCCAGTACTTC.

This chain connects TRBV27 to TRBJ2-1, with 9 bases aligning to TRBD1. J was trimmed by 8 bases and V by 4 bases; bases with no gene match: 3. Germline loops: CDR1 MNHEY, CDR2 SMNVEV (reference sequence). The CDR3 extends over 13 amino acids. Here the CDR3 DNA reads TGTGCCAGCAGTTGGGGACAGGGCCATGAGCAGTTCTTC. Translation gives CASSWGQGHEQFF.

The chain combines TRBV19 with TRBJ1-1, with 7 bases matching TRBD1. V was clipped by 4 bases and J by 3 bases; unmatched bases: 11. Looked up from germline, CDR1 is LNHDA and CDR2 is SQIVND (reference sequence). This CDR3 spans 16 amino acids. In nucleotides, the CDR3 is TGTGCCAGTAGTAGACAGGGAGGTCCGTTTGACACTGAAGCTTTCTTT. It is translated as CASSRQGGPFDTEAFF.

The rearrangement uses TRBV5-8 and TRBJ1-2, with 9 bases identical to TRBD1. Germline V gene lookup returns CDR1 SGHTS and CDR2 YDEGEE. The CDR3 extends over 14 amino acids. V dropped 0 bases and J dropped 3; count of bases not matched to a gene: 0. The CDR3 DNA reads TGTGCCAGCAGCTTGGGACAGGGGGACTATGGCTACACCTTC. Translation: CASSLGQGDYGYTF.

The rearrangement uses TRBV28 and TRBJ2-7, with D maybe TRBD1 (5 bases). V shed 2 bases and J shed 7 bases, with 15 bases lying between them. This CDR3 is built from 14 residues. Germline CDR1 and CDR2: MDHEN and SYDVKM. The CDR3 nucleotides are TGTGCCAGCAGTTTAAAGATAGGGGTAAAAGAGCAGTACTTC. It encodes CASSLKIGVKEQYF.

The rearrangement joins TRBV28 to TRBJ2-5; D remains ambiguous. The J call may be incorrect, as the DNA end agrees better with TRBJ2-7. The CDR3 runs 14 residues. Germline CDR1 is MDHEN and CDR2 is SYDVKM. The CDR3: CASGRTVSSYEQYF. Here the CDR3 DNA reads TGTGCCAGCGGACGAACGGTTAGCTCCTACGAGCAGTACTTC.

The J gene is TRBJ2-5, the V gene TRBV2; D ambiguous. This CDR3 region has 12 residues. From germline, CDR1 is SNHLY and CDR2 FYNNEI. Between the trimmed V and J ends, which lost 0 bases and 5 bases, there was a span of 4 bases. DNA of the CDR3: TGTGCCAGCAGTGAAGCCGAGGAGACCCAGTACTTC. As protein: CASSEAEETQYF.

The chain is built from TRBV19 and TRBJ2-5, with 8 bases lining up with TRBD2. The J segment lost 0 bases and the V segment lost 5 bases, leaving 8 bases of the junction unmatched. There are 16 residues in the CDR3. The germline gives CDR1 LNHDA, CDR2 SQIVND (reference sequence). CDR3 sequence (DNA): TGTGCCAGTAGTTATGGTGCGGGGGGTCACCAAGAGACCCAGTACTTC. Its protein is CASSYGAGGHQETQYF.

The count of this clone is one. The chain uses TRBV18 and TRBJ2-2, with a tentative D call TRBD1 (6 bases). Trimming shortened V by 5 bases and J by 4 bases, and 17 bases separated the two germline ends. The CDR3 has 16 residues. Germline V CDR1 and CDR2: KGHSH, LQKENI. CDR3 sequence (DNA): TGTGCCAGCTCATCACGCCGGGACAAGGGCACCGGGGAGCTGTTTTTT. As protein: CASSSRRDKGTGELFF.

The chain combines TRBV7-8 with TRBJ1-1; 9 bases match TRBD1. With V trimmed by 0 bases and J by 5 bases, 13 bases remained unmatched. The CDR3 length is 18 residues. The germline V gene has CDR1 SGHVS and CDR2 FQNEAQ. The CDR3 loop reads CASSLARWTGVFSTEAFF. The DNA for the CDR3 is TGTGCCAGCAGCTTAGCGCGTTGGACAGGGGTCTTTAGTACTGAAGCTTTCTTT.